This entry concerns a single T cell receptor beta chain. The antigen remains unidentified. These data are taken from a study of Ad26.COV2.S vaccination and SARS-CoV-2 variants. General study results and limits: Vaccine recipients had higher spike-specific TCR breadth than placebo recipients.

The CDR3 has 14 amino acids. The ends were cut back, 0 bases at V and 0 bases at J, with 6 bases in the middle. CDR1 and CDR2 from the germline V gene are SGHVS and FQNEAQ. Only in-frame clones appear in the TCRdb table, and some are missing; sequencing was by immunoSEQ multiplex PCR. The table has roughly 380,000 clones, around 92% seen once; the top ten hold 3.5% to 4.5%. The specimen was peripheral blood, collected after recovery from COVID-19. The chain recombines TRBV7-8 with TRBJ2-7; D is uncertain. The sequence came from a human donor who had recovered from COVID-19. CDR3 sequence: CASSLAQHSYEQYF. The CDR3 DNA is TGTGCCAGCAGCTTAGCCCAGCACTCCTACGAGCAGTACTTC.